The 5 T cell receptor beta chains reported below all come from one sample, sequenced in a study of regulatory T cells in long-lasting Graves disease. As for time point: newly diagnosed GD, antithyroid drugs for less than 3 months. Construction of the TCR library relied on RNA isolated from PBMCs. Sequencing libraries for TCR beta were prepared with iRepertoire HTBI primers and Arm-PCR of CDR3 regions. One entry per CDR3 protein, called by TCRdb with MiXCR from the multiplex PCR reads. The sample comprises over 450,000 distinct CDR3 sequences, about 12% of which are singletons, and around 9.3% rests with the top ten. These data are also associated with another study on T cells in Graves' hyperthyroidism and ophthalmopathy.

The sequencing used peripheral blood mononuclear cells (PBMCs), collected at new diagnosis, from a patient treated with antithyroid drugs. All receptors come from a woman between 25 and 40 years old with Graves disease.

The chain couples TRBV7-9 to TRBJ1-1; 8 bases are shared with TRBD1. V shed 1 base, J shed 1 base, and the junction held 14 bases outside the gene matches. Germline V gives CDR1 SEHNR, CDR2 FQNEAQ (reference sequence). The CDR3 totals 19 residues. The CDR3 coding sequence is TGTGCCAGCAGCTTAGGCCCCCGGACAGGGCTGGGAGGGAACACTGAAGCTTTCTTT. Translating gives CASSLGPRTGLGGNTEAFF.

The table lists this clonotype with a few counts. The chain has TRBV30 and TRBJ1-1; D unresolved. V dropped 1 base and J dropped 4 bases, with 10 bases sitting between them. This CDR3 has 13 amino acids. CDR1 is GTSNPN and CDR2 is SVGIG in the germline V gene (reference sequence). For the CDR3, the DNA is TGTGCCTGGAGTGAACAGCTTGCCACTGAAGCTTTCTTT. Amino acid sequence: CAWSEQLATEAFF.

The rearrangement uses TRBV6-1 and TRBJ2-2; D possibly corresponds to TRBD2 (5 bases). Germline CDR1 reads MNHNS; CDR2 reads SASEGT. The CDR3 has 14 amino acids. Trimming pared 10 bases from V and 0 bases from J, leaving 12 bases between. CDR3: CATRLIANTGELFF. CDR3 nucleotides: TGTGCCACCAGACTAATCGCGAACACCGGGGAGCTGTTTTTT.

This clonotype was counted many times. The chain has TRBV12-3 or TRBV12-4 and TRBJ2-3; D is possibly TRBD2 (6 bases). The CDR3 length is 17 residues. The V gene lost 0 bases and the J gene lost 0 bases, with 13 bases spanning the gap. CDR3 in amino acids: CASSLARLATSTDTQYF. In DNA form, the CDR3 reads TGTGCCAGCAGTTTAGCACGGCTAGCGACCAGCACAGATACGCAGTATTTT.

At least ten counts were recorded for this clonotype. The chain combines TRBV20-1 with TRBJ2-7; 7 bases line up with TRBD2. J gave up 2 bases and V 3 bases, and 7 bases lay outside the gene matches. The V gene's germline CDR1 is DFQATT and CDR2 SNEGSKA (reference sequence). This CDR3 comprises 14 residues. In DNA form, the CDR3 reads TGCAGTGCTAGGAGCCCTAGCGGAGCCTACGAGCAGTACTTC. Translation gives CSARSPSGAYEQYF.